These T cell receptor beta chains were read from a single sample in a study of blood T cell repertoires in COVID-19. Using immunoSEQ multiplex PCR, the repertoire was profiled, and TCRdb retains in-frame clones only, with some absent. The table shows nearly 50,000 clones, with about 85% occurring only once. Sequenced sample: peripheral blood. Receptor source: a human donor in a cohort sampled during active COVID-19. Each CDR3 is given without its conserved first and last residue.

v_call,cdr3_length,cdr3_aa
TRBV9,12,ASSVSSSYNEQF
TRBV7-9,13,ASTPGAGQGYEQY
TRBV19,12,ASSGQGGNQPQH
TRBV4-3,13,ASSQDLQQGDGYT
TRBV11-2,11,ASTLLSGNTIY
TRBV7-9,14,ASSSPSSGRNNEQF
TRBV2,11,ASQGQPNTEAF
TRBV7-3,11,ASSLNPVETQY
TRBV27,14,ASSPSHRGDTYEQY
TRBV7-2,11,ASSPDRNYGYT
TRBV14,13,ASSFRDSNSYEQY
TRBV7-3,12,VSSTGLAGETQY
TRBV12-2,14,ASRLCRGFYNSPLH
TRBV2,12,ASSGGVTNEKLF
TRBV7-6,13,ASSLSRAVSGELF
TRBV19,11,ASSTHPGRGDT
TRBV27,12,ASSLSYSSYEQY
TRBV18,15,ASSPGLAGASTDTQY
TRBV7-8,14,ASSLAGRLITGELF
TRBV30,12,AWSAYLLRGGYT
TRBV9,13,ASSVGDRGNSPLH
TRBV2,12,ASSPGGRDQPQH
TRBV27,13,ASSFRQGANYGYT
TRBV2,13,ASSDETGASYEQY
TRBV11-3,9,ASSLLTEAF
TRBV29-1,14,SVPGVTGMSYNEQF
TRBV30,13,AWSDQGLTTDTQY
TRBV4-3,11,ASSPTHSYEQY
TRBV4-2,12,ASSQAGERSGYT
TRBV2,12,ASSVERFDQPQH
TRBV11-2,11,ASSLQGNYGYT
TRBV30,12,AWEETGVGSPLH
TRBV19,14,ASSISAGRRGDGYT
TRBV19,12,ASSSRNRATEAF
TRBV6-5,13,ASSPILASFYEQY
TRBV30,13,AWSDLQGSGNTIY
TRBV19,10,ASRREYQPQH
TRBV4-1,14,ASSQDTGQSHQPQH